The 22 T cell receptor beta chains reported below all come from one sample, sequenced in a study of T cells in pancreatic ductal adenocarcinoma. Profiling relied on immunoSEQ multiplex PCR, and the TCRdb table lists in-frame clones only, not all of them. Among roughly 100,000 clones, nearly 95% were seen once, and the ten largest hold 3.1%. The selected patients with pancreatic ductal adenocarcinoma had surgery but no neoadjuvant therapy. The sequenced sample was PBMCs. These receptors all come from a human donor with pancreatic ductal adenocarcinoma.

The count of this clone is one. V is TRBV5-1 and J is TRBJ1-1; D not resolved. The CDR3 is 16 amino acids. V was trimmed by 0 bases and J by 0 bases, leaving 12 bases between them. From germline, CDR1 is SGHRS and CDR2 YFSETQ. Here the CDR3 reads CASSLGPRVMNTEAFF. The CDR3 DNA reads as TGCGCCAGCAGCTTGGGTCCTCGGGTCATGAACACTGAAGCTTTCTTT.

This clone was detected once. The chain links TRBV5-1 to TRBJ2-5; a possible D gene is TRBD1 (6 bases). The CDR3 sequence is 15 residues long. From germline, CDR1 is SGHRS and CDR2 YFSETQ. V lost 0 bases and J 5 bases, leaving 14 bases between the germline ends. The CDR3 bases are TGCGCCAGCAGCTTGGAAGGGGGAGTTGGGGAGACCCAGTACTTC. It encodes CASSLEGGVGETQYF.

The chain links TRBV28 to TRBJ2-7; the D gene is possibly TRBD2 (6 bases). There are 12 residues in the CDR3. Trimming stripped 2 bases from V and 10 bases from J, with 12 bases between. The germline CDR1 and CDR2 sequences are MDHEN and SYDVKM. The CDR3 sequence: CASSLGGDHQYF. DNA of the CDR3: TGTGCCAGCAGTTTAGGCGGGGACCACCAGTACTTC.

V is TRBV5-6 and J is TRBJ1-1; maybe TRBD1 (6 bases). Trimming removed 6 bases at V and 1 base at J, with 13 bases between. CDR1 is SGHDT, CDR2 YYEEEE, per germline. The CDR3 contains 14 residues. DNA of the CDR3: TGTGCCAGCATTACAGGGAGAGGGAACACTGAAGCTTTCTTT. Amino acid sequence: CASITGRGNTEAFF.

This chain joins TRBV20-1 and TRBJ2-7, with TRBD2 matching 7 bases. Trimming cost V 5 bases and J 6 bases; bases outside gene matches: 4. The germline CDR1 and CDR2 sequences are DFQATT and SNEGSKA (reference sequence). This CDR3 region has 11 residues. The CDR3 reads CSAEGGSEQYF. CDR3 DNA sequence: TGCAGTGCTGAGGGAGGGTCCGAGCAGTACTTC.

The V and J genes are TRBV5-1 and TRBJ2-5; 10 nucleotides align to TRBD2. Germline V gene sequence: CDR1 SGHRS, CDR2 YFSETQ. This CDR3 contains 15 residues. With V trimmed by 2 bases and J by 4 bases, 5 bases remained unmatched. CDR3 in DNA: TGCGCCAGCAGCTTCCCCCGACTAGCGGGAGAGACCCAGTACTTC. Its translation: CASSFPRLAGETQYF.

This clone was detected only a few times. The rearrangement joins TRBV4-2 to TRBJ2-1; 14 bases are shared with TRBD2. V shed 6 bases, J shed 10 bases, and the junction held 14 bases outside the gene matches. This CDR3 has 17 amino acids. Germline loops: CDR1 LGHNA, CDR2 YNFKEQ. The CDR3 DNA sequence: TGTGCCAGCAGGACCTTGTCGGGACTAGCGGGAGTTGGGGAGCAGTTCTTC. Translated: CASRTLSGLAGVGEQFF.

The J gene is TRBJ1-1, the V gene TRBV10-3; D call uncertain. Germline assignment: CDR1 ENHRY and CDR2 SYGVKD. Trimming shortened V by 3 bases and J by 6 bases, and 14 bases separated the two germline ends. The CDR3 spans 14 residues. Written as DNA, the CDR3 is TGTGCCATCAGTGACAAGGAGGGTTCGCCTGAAGCTTTCTTT. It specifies CAISDKEGSPEAFF.

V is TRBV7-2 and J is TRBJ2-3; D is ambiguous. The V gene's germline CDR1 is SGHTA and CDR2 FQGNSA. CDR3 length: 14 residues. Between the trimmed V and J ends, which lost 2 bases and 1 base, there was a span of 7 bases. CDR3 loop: CASSLSRGTDTQYF. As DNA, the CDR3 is TGTGCCAGCAGCTTAAGTCGGGGCACAGATACGCAGTATTTT.

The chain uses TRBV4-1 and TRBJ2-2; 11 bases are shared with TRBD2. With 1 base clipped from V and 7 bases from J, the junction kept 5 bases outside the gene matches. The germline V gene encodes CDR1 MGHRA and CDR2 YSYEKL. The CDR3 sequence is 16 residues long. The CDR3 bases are TGCGCCAGCAGCCAAGGACTAGCGGGAAAGGTCGGGGAGCTGTTTTTT. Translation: CASSQGLAGKVGELFF.

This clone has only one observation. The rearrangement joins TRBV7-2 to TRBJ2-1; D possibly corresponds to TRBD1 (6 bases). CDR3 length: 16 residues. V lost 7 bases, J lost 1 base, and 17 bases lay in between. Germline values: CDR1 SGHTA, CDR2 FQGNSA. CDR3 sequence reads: CASNPMPGTSYNEQFF. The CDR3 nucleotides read TGTGCCAGCAACCCCATGCCCGGGACATCCTACAATGAGCAGTTCTTC. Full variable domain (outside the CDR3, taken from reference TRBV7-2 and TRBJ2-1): GAGVSQSPSNKVTEKGKDVELRCDPISGHTALYWYRQSLGQGLEFLIYFQGNSAPDKSGLPSDRFSAERTGGSVSTLTIQRTQQEDSAVYLCASNPMPGTSYNEQFFGPGTRLTVL.

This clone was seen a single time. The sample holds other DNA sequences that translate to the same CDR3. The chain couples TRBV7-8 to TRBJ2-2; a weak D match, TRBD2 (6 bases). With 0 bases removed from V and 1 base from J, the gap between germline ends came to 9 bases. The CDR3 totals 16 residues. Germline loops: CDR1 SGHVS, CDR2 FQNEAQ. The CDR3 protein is CASSLAGRGNTGELFF. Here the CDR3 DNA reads TGTGCCAGCAGCTTAGCAGGGCGGGGGAACACCGGGGAGCTGTTTTTT.

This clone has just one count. CDR3 coding DNA: TGTGCCAGCAGTTTAGATAGCGGCCCAGATACGCAGTATTTT. This sequence encodes CASSLDSGPDTQYF. The V and J genes are TRBV28 and TRBJ2-3; D is possibly TRBD2 (6 bases). Between the trimmed V and J ends, which lost 2 bases and 4 bases, there was a span of 10 bases. The CDR3 loop spans 14 amino acids. The germline CDR1 and CDR2 sequences are MDHEN and SYDVKM.

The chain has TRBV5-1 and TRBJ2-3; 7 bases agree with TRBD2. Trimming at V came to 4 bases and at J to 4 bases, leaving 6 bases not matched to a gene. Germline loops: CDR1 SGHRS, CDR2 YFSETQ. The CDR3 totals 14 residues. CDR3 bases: TGCGCCAGCAGCGACCCTCGGGAGGCAGATACGCAGTATTTT. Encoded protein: CASSDPREADTQYF.

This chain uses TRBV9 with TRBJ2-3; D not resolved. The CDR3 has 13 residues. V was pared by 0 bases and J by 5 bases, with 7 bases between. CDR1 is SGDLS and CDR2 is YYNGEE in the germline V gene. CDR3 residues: CASSVVPIDTQYF. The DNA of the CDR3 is TGTGCCAGCAGCGTAGTCCCAATAGATACGCAGTATTTT.

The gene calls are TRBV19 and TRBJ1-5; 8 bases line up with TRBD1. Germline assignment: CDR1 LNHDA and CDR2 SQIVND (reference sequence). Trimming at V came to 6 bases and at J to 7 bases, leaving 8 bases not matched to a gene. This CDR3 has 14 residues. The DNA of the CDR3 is TGTGCCAGTAGGAACGAGGACAGGGTCCAGCCCCAGCATTTT. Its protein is CASRNEDRVQPQHF. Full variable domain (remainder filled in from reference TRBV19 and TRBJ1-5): DGGITQSPKYLFRKEGQNVTLSCEQNLNHDAMYWYRQDPGQGLRLIYYSQIVNDFQKGDIAEGYSVSREKKESFPLTVTSAQKNPTAFYLCASRNEDRVQPQHFGDGTRLSIL.

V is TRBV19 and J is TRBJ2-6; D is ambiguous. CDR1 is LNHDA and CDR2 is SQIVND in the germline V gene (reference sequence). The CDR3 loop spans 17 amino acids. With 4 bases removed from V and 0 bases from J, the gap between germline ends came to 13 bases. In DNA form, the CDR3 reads TGTGCCAGTAGTACAACGACGGGTACCTCTGGGGCCAACGTCCTGACTTTC. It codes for CASSTTTGTSGANVLTF.

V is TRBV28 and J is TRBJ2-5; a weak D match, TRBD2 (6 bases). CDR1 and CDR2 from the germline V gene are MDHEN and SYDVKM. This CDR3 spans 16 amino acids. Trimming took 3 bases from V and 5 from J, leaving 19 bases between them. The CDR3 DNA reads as TGTGCCAGCAGTTTCGCGGGTGCGGCGGGGCGGGAGACCCAGTACTTC. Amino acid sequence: CASSFAGAAGRETQYF.

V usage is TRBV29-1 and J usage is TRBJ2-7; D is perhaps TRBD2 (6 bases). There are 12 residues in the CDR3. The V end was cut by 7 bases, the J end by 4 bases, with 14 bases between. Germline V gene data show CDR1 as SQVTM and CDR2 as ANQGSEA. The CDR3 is CSGRDGGYEQYF. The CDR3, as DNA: TGCAGCGGGCGGGACGGGGGATACGAGCAGTACTTC.

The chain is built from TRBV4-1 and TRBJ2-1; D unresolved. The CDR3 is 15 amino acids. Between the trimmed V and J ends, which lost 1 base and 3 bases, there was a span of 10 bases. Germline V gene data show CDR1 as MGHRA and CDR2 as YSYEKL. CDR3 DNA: TGCGCCAGCAGCCAAGGTGGCTCCCTCTACAATGAGCAGTTCTTC. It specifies CASSQGGSLYNEQFF.

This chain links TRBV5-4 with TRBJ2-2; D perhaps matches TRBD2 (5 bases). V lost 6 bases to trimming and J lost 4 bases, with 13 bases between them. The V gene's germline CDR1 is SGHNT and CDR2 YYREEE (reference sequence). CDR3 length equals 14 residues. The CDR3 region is CASMASSLTGELFF. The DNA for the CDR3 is TGTGCCAGCATGGCTAGCAGCCTCACCGGGGAGCTGTTTTTT. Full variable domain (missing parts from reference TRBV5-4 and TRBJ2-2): ETGVTQSPTHLIKTRGQQVTLRCSSQSGHNTVSWYQQALGQGPQFIFQYYREEENGRGNFPPRFSGLQFPNYSSELNVNALELDDSALYLCASMASSLTGELFFGEGSRLTVL.

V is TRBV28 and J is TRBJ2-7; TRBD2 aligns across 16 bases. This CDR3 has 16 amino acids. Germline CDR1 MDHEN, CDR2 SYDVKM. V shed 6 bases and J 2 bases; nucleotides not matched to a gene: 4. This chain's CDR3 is CASSGGLAGGPYEQYF. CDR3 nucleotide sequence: TGTGCCAGCAGCGGGGGACTAGCGGGAGGGCCCTACGAGCAGTACTTC.